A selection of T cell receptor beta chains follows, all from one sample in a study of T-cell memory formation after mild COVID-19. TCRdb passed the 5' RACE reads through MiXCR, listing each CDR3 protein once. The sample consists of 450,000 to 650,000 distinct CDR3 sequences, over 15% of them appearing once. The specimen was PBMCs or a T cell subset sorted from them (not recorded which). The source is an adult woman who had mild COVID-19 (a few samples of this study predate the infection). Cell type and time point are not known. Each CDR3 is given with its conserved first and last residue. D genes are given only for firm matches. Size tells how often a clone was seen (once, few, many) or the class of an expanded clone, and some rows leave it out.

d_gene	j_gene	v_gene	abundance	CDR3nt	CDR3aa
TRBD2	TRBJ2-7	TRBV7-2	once	TGTGCCAGCAGCTTGGGGCGGGAGCGCCACGAGCAGTACTTC	CASSLGRERHEQYF
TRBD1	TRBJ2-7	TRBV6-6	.	TGTGCCAGCAGATGGGACAGGGGCAACGAGCAGTACTTC	CASRWDRGNEQYF
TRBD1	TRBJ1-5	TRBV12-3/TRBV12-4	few	TGTGCCAGCAGTTTAGAGGACAGGGGTAGGAATAGCAATCAGCCCCAGCATTTT	CASSLEDRGRNSNQPQHF
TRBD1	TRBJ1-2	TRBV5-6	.	TGTGCCAGCAGCAACGGATTCGACAGGGGAGGAATCCTATGGGGCTACACCTTC	CASSNGFDRGGILWGYTF
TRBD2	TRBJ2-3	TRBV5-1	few	TGCGCCAGCAGCTTGGGTCCTGGGGAGGGTCCGGATACGCAGTATTTT	CASSLGPGEGPDTQYF
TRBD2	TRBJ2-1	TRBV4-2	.	TGTGCCAGCAGCCAAGGCGGGAGCTGGGAGCAGTTCTTC	CASSQGGSWEQFF
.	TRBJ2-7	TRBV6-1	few	TGTGCCAGCAGTGGGACGGACAGCTGGGCTAAAAACGAGCAGTACTTC	CASSGTDSWAKNEQYF
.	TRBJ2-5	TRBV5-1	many	TGCGCCAGCAGCTACCCAGGGGAAGAGACCCAGTACTTC	CASSYPGEETQYF
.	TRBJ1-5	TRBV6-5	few	TGTGCCAGCAGTTACAGGGGGGGGCAGCCCCAGCATTTT	CASSYRGGQPQHF
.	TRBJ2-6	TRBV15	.	TGTGCCACCAGCTCACTTTCCAATCTTGGGGCCAACGTCCTGACTTTC	CATSSLSNLGANVLTF
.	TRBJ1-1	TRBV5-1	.	TGCGCCAGCAGCTCACAGGGTGTCGGAACTGAAGCTTTCTTT	CASSSQGVGTEAFF
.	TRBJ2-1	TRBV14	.	TGTGCCAGCAGCTTTTTATGGAATGAGCAGTTCTTC	CASSFLWNEQFF
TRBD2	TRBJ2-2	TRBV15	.	TGTGCCACCAGCAGAAGATCCGGGACTAGCGGCGGGGAGCTGTTTTTT	CATSRRSGTSGGELFF
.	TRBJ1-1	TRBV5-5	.	TGTGCCAGCAGCTTGGACGGGGGGACGAACACTGAAGCTTTCTTT	CASSLDGGTNTEAFF
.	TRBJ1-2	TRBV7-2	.	TGTGCCAGCAGCTTAGGGGCCACACCCGACGGAAGGTATGGCTACACCTTC	CASSLGATPDGRYGYTF
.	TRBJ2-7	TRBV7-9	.	TGTGCCAGCAGCTCCAGCGGACGTCTATACGAGCAGTACTTC	CASSSSGRLYEQYF
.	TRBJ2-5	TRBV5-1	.	TGCGCCAGCAGCCCTGGACGAGGGGGGTCGGAGACCCAGTACTTC	CASSPGRGGSETQYF
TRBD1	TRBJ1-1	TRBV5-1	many	TGCGCCAGCAGCTCGGGACAGTACTTCACTGAAGCTTTCTTT	CASSSGQYFTEAFF
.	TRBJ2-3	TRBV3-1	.	TGTGCCAGCAGCTCCCCGGGAGATAGCACAGATACGCAGTATTTT	CASSSPGDSTDTQYF
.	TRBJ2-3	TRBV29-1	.	TGCAGCGTAGAATTAGATGGCACAGATACGCAGTATTTT	CSVELDGTDTQYF
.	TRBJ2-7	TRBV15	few	TGTGCCACCAGCAGAGTACGCGACGAGCAGTACTTC	CATSRVRDEQYF
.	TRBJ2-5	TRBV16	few	TGTGCCAGCAGCCATGCGGAACCAGAGACCCAGTACTTC	CASSHAEPETQYF
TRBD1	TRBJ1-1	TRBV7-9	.	TGTGCCAGCAGCCTCCAGCGGACAGGGGGTGAAGCTTTCTTT	CASSLQRTGGEAFF
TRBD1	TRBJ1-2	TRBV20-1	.	TGCAGTGCTAGCCGGGACAGGCGGGGCTATGGCTACACCTTC	CSASRDRRGYGYTF
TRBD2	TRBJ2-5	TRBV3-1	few	TGTGCCAGCAGCGTTGTAGCGGGGCAAGAGACCCAGTACTTC	CASSVVAGQETQYF
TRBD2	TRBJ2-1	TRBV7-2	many	TGTGCCAGCAGCCCGACTAGCGGGCGGAAGGGGAATGAGCAGTTCTTC	CASSPTSGRKGNEQFF
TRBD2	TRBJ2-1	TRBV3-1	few	TGTGCCAGCAGCCAAGACGGGGGCGGTGCGGGGGGCATTGAGCAGTTCTTC	CASSQDGGGAGGIEQFF
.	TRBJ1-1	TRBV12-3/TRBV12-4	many	TGTGCCAGCAGTTTACAGGGAGGGTTGAACACTGAAGCTTTCTTT	CASSLQGGLNTEAFF
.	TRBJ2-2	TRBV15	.	TGTGCCACCAGCGGACCGGCGGGTGGGGGGAAAACCGGGGAGCTGTTTTTT	CATSGPAGGGKTGELFF
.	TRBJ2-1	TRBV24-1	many	TGTGCCACCAAAGGCCCCGTGGGCAGGGAAGACGGTGAGCAGTTCTTC	CATKGPVGREDGEQFF
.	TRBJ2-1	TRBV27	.	TGTGCCAGCAGATCAAGGGGTGGGACAACCCTTTACTTGTATTCCTACAATGAGCAGTTCTTC	CASRSRGGTTLYLYSYNEQFF
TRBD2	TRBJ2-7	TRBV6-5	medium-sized	TGTGCCAGCAAACTAGCGGGCCCCTACGAGCAGTACTTC	CASKLAGPYEQYF
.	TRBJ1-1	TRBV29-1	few	TGCAGCGTTGGTCAGGGCCCCACTGAAGCTTTCTTT	CSVGQGPTEAFF
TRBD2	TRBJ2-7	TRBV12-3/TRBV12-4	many	TGTGCCAGCAGGGTGGGACTAGCGGGAGGAGCGAGCGAGCAGTACTTC	CASRVGLAGGASEQYF
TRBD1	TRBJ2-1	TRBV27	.	TGTGCCAGCAGTTTAAAGGGACAGGGGGCAGTTAATGAGCAGTTCTTC	CASSLKGQGAVNEQFF
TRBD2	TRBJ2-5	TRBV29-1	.	TGCAGCGTTGAAGAGGGACTAGCGGGGGCCATCCAAGAGACCCAGTACTTC	CSVEEGLAGAIQETQYF
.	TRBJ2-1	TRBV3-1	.	TGTGCCAGCAGCCAAGTGTCGGAATCGATCTTC	CASSQVSESIF
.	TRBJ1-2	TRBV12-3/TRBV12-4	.	TGTGCCAGCAGGCGGGCCGGGGCCCCGGGGGGCTACACCTTC	CASRRAGAPGGYTF
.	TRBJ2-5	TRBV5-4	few	TGTGCCAGCAGCTCCCTTGGGGCAGGGATAGAGACCCAGTACTTC	CASSSLGAGIETQYF
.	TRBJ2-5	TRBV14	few	TGTGCCAGCAGCCAAGGTCAAAACCAAGAGACCCAGTACTTC	CASSQGQNQETQYF
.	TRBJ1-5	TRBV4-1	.	TGCGCCAGCAGCCAAGACTTACAGTCGCCCCAGCATTTT	CASSQDLQSPQHF
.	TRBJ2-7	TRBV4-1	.	TGCGCCAGCAGCCAATTTGGCGGGGTCCCCTCCTACGAGCAGTACTTC	CASSQFGGVPSYEQYF